This T cell receptor (beta chain) was recorded in a study of CD8 T cells in ankylosing spondylitis. Researchers built TCR beta libraries using quantitative 5'-RACE with molecular barcodes. Each CDR3 protein is one row after TCRdb ran MiXCR on the 5' RACE reads. The sample shows approximately 520,000 distinct CDR3 sequences, 5.3% of them seen only once. The length of the CDR3 is 14 residues. The V and J ends lost 1 base and 3 bases, in that order; junction bases with no gene match: 3. In germline, CDR1 is SGHRS, CDR2 YFSETQ. A note on this clonotype: The antigen is not known.

The study, taken as a whole, reports: Fewer than 10 highly homologous variants made up a TCR beta motif that seemed to typify ankylosing spondylitis blood. According to the report, clones linked to the disease were significantly enriched in matched synovial fluid samples taken from ankylosing spondylitis patients. CD8+ by phenotype, disease-linked clones were relatively rare in peripheral blood. Reactive arthritis synovial fluid and blood previously showed some of these motif variants.

Material for sequencing was blood, either unsorted or a sorted T cell fraction (not recorded which). This chain joins TRBV5-1 and TRBJ2-5; TRBD1 agrees at 7 bases. This receptor was identified in a male donor with ankylosing spondylitis. CDR3 amino acids: CASSLYGTEETQYF. The CDR3 nucleotides are TGCGCCAGCAGCTTGTACGGGACAGAAGAGACCCAGTACTTC.